Below, 14 T cell receptor beta chains from the same sample are listed, as sequenced in a study of HIV-infected patients and healthy controls. All unsorted peripheral T cells were captured because whole blood was used without fractionation. About 540 ng RNA was reverse transcribed with alpha and beta constant-region primers. Using multiplexing indices, alpha and beta chain libraries were generated apart by chain-specific third strand synthesis. MiXCR was run by TCRdb on the 5' RACE reads, yielding one entry per CDR3 protein. This sample yields about 4,200 distinct CDR3 sequences, of which less than 15% are seen a single time; 14% belongs to the top ten. Source: blood, taken before antiretroviral therapy. The source is an adult with HIV infection.

By sample fraction, this clonotype is medium-sized (0.01 to 0.1%). The chain couples TRBV20-1 to TRBJ2-1; the D is unclear. This CDR3 comprises 18 residues. Germline loops: CDR1 DFQATT, CDR2 SNEGSKA (reference sequence). Trimming pared 3 bases from V and 4 bases from J, leaving 25 bases between. CDR3 amino acids: CSASPTLKTPLPYNEQFF. CDR3 nucleotide sequence: TGCAGTGCTAGCCCCACGCTAAAGACCCCCCTCCCATACAATGAGCAGTTCTTC.

This clonotype is labeled medium-sized. The CDR3 spells CASSYGSEETDTQYF. The CDR3 DNA reads as TGTGCCAGCAGTTATGGGAGTGAGGAAACAGATACGCAGTATTTT. The chain uses TRBV6-2 or TRBV6-3 and TRBJ2-3; the D gene is possibly TRBD2 (5 bases). Germline CDR1 is MNHEY and CDR2 is SVGEGT. CDR3 length equals 15 residues. V was trimmed by 3 bases and J by 3 bases, leaving 13 bases between them.

This clonotype was detected many times. V gene TRBV29-1 combines with J gene TRBJ2-7; 10 nucleotides match TRBD1. Losses at the gene ends were 7 bases for V and 5 bases for J; bases not matched to a gene: 8. In germline, CDR1 is SQVTM, CDR2 ANQGSEA. The CDR3 is made up of 13 amino acids. The CDR3 sequence is CSGRDRGSDEQYF. For the CDR3, the DNA is TGCAGCGGCCGGGACAGGGGTTCCGACGAGCAGTACTTC.

This clonotype was recorded many times. V and J are TRBV24-1 and TRBJ2-1; the D gene is possibly TRBD2 (6 bases). This CDR3 contains 15 residues. Germline CDR1 reads KGHDR; CDR2 reads SFDVKD. Trimming took off 4 bases at V and 7 bases at J, with 16 bases between the two ends. The CDR3 sequence is CATSEIHSEGNEQFF. CDR3 coding DNA: TGTGCCACCAGTGAGATCCACTCGGAGGGGAATGAGCAGTTCTTC.

On this clonotype itself: One junction end disagrees with the germline gene, perhaps due to a read error. The chain joins TRBV5-5 to TRBJ1-5; the D is unclear. Germline CDR1 SGHKS, CDR2 YYEKEE (reference sequence). CDR3 length equals 14 residues. CDR3 in amino acids: CASSLFTWNQPQHF. The CDR3 DNA sequence: TGTGCCAGTAGCTTGTTCACATGGAATCAGCCCCAGCATTTT.

Turning to this clonotype: A much larger clonotype is one base distant, so this may be a read error. V gene TRBV6-6 combines with J gene TRBJ1-1, with unresolved D. Trimming removed 8 bases from V and 1 base from J, with 11 bases in between. CDR1 and CDR2 (germline): MNHNY, SVGAGI (reference sequence). This CDR3 region has 13 residues. CDR3 nucleotides: TGTGCCAGCCGATGGACGTGGAACACTGAAGCTTTCTTT. Translation: CASRWTWNTEAFF.

Relative to its sample, this clonotype is medium-sized. V is TRBV25-1 and J is TRBJ1-1, with no clear D. V lost 1 base and J 6 bases, leaving 15 bases between the germline ends. Germline CDR1 reads MGHDK; CDR2 reads SYGVNS. CDR3 length: 15 residues. The CDR3, as DNA: TGTGCCAGCAGTGAATCTTGGCAGGTGCGGCCTGAAGCTTTCTTT. This encodes CASSESWQVRPEAFF.

This clonotype was detected only a few times. It may be a read error: a sequence one base away is much more abundant. The rearrangement links TRBV20-1 to TRBJ2-2; 11 positions agree with TRBD2. CDR1 and CDR2 from the germline V gene are DFQATT and SNEGSKA (reference sequence). J lost 1 base, V lost 2 bases, and 9 bases had no gene match. The CDR3 sequence is 18 residues long. The CDR3 sequence: CSARSNSGRAQNTGELFF. The CDR3 DNA reads TGCAGTGCTAGATCTAATAGCGGGAGGGCCCAGAACACCGGGGAGCTGTTTTTT.

Within the sample, this clonotype is medium-sized. The chain combines TRBV9 with TRBJ2-3, with D perhaps TRBD1 or TRBD2 (5 bases each). V shed 4 bases and J shed 5 bases, with 17 bases lying between them. Germline values: CDR1 SGDLS, CDR2 YYNGEE. This CDR3 has 15 amino acids. For the CDR3, the DNA is TGTGCCAGCAGCCCGTCAGGAACGGGGCAAGATACGCAGTATTTT. Protein sequence: CASSPSGTGQDTQYF. Using reference TRBV9 and TRBJ2-3 for the parts outside the CDR3, the full variable domain is DSGVTQTPKHLITATGQRVTLRCSPRSGDLSVYWYQQSLDQGLQFLIQYYNGEERAKGNILERFSAQQFPDLHSELNLSSLELGDSALYFCASSPSGTGQDTQYFGPGTRLTVL.

In its sample, this clonotype ranks as medium-sized. In nucleotides, the CDR3 is TGTGCCAGCAGCCAAGAGTTGCCCTCGATCTCCTACAATGAGCAGTTCTTC. It translates to CASSQELPSISYNEQFF. V is TRBV3-1 and J is TRBJ2-1; no clear D. The CDR3 length is 17 residues. V was trimmed by 0 bases and J by 0 bases, leaving 12 bases between them. Germline CDR1 is LGHDT and CDR2 is YNNKEL (reference sequence).

This clonotype is deemed medium-sized. This CDR3 reads CASSLGLAGLYEQYF. The CDR3 nucleotides read TGTGCCAGCAGCTTAGGACTAGCGGGACTCTACGAGCAGTACTTC. This sequence joins TRBV7-2 and TRBJ2-7; 11 bases are a match to TRBD2. CDR1 and CDR2 (germline): SGHTA, FQGNSA. V lost 1 base, J lost 3 bases, and 2 bases stayed unmatched. This CDR3 is built from 15 residues.

This clonotype is medium-sized (0.01 to 0.1%) within its sample. The chain recombines TRBV20-1 with TRBJ2-7; D is undetermined. V lost 2 bases and J 0 bases, leaving 8 bases between the germline ends. CDR1 is DFQATT, CDR2 SNEGSKA, per germline (reference sequence). The CDR3 extends over 13 amino acids. CDR3 residues: CSARLQNSYEQYF. CDR3 nucleotides: TGCAGTGCTAGATTGCAGAACTCCTACGAGCAGTACTTC.

This clonotype is medium-sized (0.01 to 0.1%) within its sample. The genes are TRBV4-3 and TRBJ2-1; TRBD1 or TRBD2 may be the D gene (5 bases each). Germline CDR1 and CDR2: LGHNA and YSLEER. The CDR3 runs 14 residues. V was pared by 1 base and J by 9 bases, with 13 bases between. CDR3 sequence: CASSQGTRGGEQFF. CDR3 DNA sequence: TGCGCCAGCAGCCAAGGGACCCGGGGCGGTGAGCAGTTCTTC.

By share, this clonotype counts as medium-sized. The rearrangement joins TRBV20-1 to TRBJ1-4; 7 bases are a match to TRBD1. CDR3 length: 12 residues. The V and J ends lost 6 bases and 6 bases, in that order; junction bases with no gene match: 4. Germline assignment: CDR1 DFQATT and CDR2 SNEGSKA (reference sequence). The CDR3, as DNA: TGCAGTGCCTATGACAGGGATGAAAAACTGTTTTTT. Translating gives CSAYDRDEKLFF.